A selection of T cell receptor beta chains follows, all from one sample in a study of T-cell reconstitution after alpha-beta-depleted transplantation in children. TCRdb reprocessed the PCR reads via MiXCR and lists one record per CDR3 protein. The sample holds 90,000 to 150,000 distinct CDR3 sequences, roughly 23% seen once. Sequences were derived from PBMCs, mostly from graft donor cells, sampled 180 days after TCRalphabeta/CD19-depleted stem cell transplant. These receptors were obtained from a male patient under 10 years old who had a stem cell transplant for chronic granulomatous disease, so the T cells may come from the graft donor. Both conserved end residues are part of each CDR3. Each record gives: V gene, J gene, D gene, clone size, CDR3 length, CDR3 DNA, CDR3 protein. The D gene is left open where the match is weak. Expanded clones are given a class, and other clones once, few, many or no size at all.

>TRBV5-4|TRBJ1-1|NA|NA|13
TGTGCCAGCAGCCCCGAACAGTTGACTGAAGCTTTCTTT
CASSPEQLTEAFF
>TRBV29-1|TRBJ2-2|NA|few|12
TGCAGCGTAAAGAGGGCCACCGGGGAGCTGTTTTTT
CSVKRATGELFF
>TRBV20-1|TRBJ2-6|TRBD2|NA|17
TGCAGTGCTAGCACTAGCGGGAGTGGGTCTGGGGCCAACGTCCTGACTTTC
CSASTSGSGSGANVLTF
>TRBV7-9|TRBJ2-7|TRBD1|many|13
TGTGCCACCGGGATCGGACAGGCCTACGAGCAGTACTTC
CATGIGQAYEQYF
>TRBV7-2|TRBJ2-3|TRBD2|many|16
TGTGCCAGCAGGGCGGTCCTGGCGGGGGACACAGATACGCAGTATTTT
CASRAVLAGDTDTQYF
>TRBV2|TRBJ2-7|NA|NA|13
TGTGCCAGCACCGCACCGATGTCCTACGAGCAGTACTTC
CASTAPMSYEQYF
>TRBV28|TRBJ2-1|TRBD2|NA|20
TGTGCCAGCAGTTCTCGGTTACCGGGACTAGCGGGAGTCACCTACAATGAGCAGTTCTTC
CASSSRLPGLAGVTYNEQFF
>TRBV20-1|TRBJ1-6|NA|many|15
TGCAGTGCTAGAGGGGGGGGGCTTGGAAATTCACCCCTCCACTTT
CSARGGGLGNSPLHF
>TRBV9|TRBJ2-1|TRBD2|NA|15
TGTGCCAGCAGCGTAACTAGCGGGGGGGCTTTTGAGCAGTTCTTC
CASSVTSGGAFEQFF
>TRBV29-1|TRBJ2-1|NA|many|13
TGCAGCGTTGTAGCGAGACTTCTAAATGAGCAGTTCTTC
CSVVARLLNEQFF
>TRBV12-3/TRBV12-4|TRBJ1-1|NA|NA|15
TGTGCCAGCAGTTTGGCGGGAGCCATGAACACTGAAGCTTTCTTT
CASSLAGAMNTEAFF
>TRBV24-1|TRBJ1-1|NA|many|14
TGTGCCACCAGTGACTCCGGGACGCTTACTGAAGCTTTCTTT
CATSDSGTLTEAFF